This T cell receptor beta chain derives from a study of blood T cell repertoires in COVID-19. About the study: COVID-19 samples collected from the United States, Italy and Spain covered acute and convalescent phases. PBMCs, B-cell-depleted T cells, or T cells provided the cDNA or gDNA that made up the material.

The CDR3 covers 15 residues. Germline loops: CDR1 LNHDA, CDR2 SQIVND (reference sequence). V was clipped by 7 bases and J by 1 base, with 16 bases between them. Original data processing: Reference gene primer amplification yielded estimated nucleated cell counts. Some clones are missing from TCRdb's copy, which holds only in-frame ones; the method was immunoSEQ multiplex PCR. For V, J and clone size, that table is used; D and trimming come from the DNA. The sample shows approximately 220,000 clones, 70% to 90% of them seen only once. The sequence was obtained from a man aged 50 or older who had recovered from COVID-19. This chain links TRBV19 with TRBJ2-5; a weak D match, TRBD2 (5 bases). Sequencing was performed on peripheral blood. The CDR3 here is CASKGHTAGQETQYF. CDR3 coding DNA: TGTGCCAGTAAAGGGCATACTGCGGGCCAAGAGACCCAGTACTTC.